This TCR beta chain was identified during a study of identical twins. Study-wide results and limits: Among beta out-of-frame sequences, excess sharing between twins appeared weaker.

This clonotype was detected ten times or more. The antigen is unknown. This CDR3 is built from 16 residues. V lost 4 bases and J 1 base, leaving 14 bases between the germline ends. Template switching created a universal primer site, and the cDNA included unique molecular identifiers. TCRdb reanalysed the 5' RACE reads using MiXCR and keeps one entry per CDR3 protein. The table shows hundreds of thousands of distinct CDR3 sequences, with over 5% occurring only once. The chain couples TRBV12-3 or TRBV12-4 to TRBJ2-1, with a possible D match to TRBD1 (5 bases). The TCR comes from a man aged 18 to 30 in good health. Sequencing was performed on naive T cells sorted from blood. The CDR3 nucleotides are TGTGCCAGCAGTTCCCCCACAGGCTTGTCCTACAATGAGCAGTTCTTC. It specifies CASSSPTGLSYNEQFF.